This T cell receptor (beta chain) was retrieved from a study of blood T cell repertoires in COVID-19. Whole-study context: Researchers got acute and convalescent COVID-19 samples from the United States, Italy and Spain. Sample material is recorded as cDNA or gDNA derived from T cells, B-cell-depleted T cells, or PBMCs.

Method: immunoSEQ multiplex PCR; TCRdb's copy keeps in-frame clones and lacks some. The data hold about 240,000 clones, with roughly four fifths observed a single time. Germline lookup yields CDR1 SNHLY and CDR2 FYNNEI. The CDR3 has 11 amino acids. Trimming took 2 bases from V and 8 from J, leaving 6 bases between them. This clone has only a few counts. The sequence derives from a young woman with acute or convalescent COVID-19. The sample was peripheral blood. The chain combines TRBV2 with TRBJ1-2; D unclear. CDR3 DNA sequence: TGTGCCAGCAGTGAAACGAGGGGCTACACCTTC. Translation: CASSETRGYTF.